The present T cell receptor beta chain was sequenced within a study of blood T cell repertoires in COVID-19 (dated by TCRdb to 2020 to 2022). About the study as a whole: Samples from collaborators originated in the United States, Italy and Spain and spanned both the acute and convalescent phases of COVID-19. The material from the prospective study consisted of cDNA or gDNA derived from T cells, B-cell-depleted T cells, or PBMCs. Deeply sampled blood TCRbeta repertoires from subjects exposed to, actively infected with, or recovered from COVID-19 were included in the dataset. A freely available public database, intended as a resource for researchers studying the immune response to SARS-CoV-2, is where the repertoires were released. The samples were drawn from the first 160 participants of the ongoing ImmuneRACE study and from some 1,300 subjects provided by 6 global collaborators. Sample metadata almost always included a de-identified subject ID, COVID-19 status, age in years and sex. Where HLA class I and class II types were available, the types were taken from metadata supplied by the sample provider, not from assay-based typing.

As for this clone: No cognate antigen has been identified for it. The record has no base qualities; no much larger clone is one base away.

CDR1 and CDR2 were assigned from the germline V gene (reference sequence) as LNHDA and SQIVND. Measured from the cysteine to the phenylalanine, the CDR3 is 16 residues long. The DNA shown is the 48-base CDR3, in frame from base 1. Trimming removed 5 bases from V and 1 base from J, leaving 12 bases between the germline ends. The immunoSEQ Assay, a bias-controlled multiplex PCR, was used to amplify TCRbeta CDR3 regions from genomic DNA. Per the original workflow: The number of nucleated cells in each sample was estimated from the amplification of reference gene primers within the assay. To quantify the absolute abundance of each unique TCRbeta CDR3 rearrangement, sequence reads were collapsed and filtered. For each sample, productive Simpson clonality was calculated as the square root of Simpson's diversity index across productive rearrangements. This immuneACCESS table, as held by TCRdb, lists in-frame sequences with V and J called but not all clones. Of the missing ones, under half trace to an unresolved V gene in checked studies; the others have no known cause. V and J calls and clone size are those listed in that table; D and trimming were worked out from the DNA. For this sample the table gives 110,000 or so clones, of which roughly 80% were detected only once. Of the sample, 15% falls within the top ten clones.

Summary of the overall study and its limitations: How much clinical and demographic metadata was included differed by source and by participant, and the metadata was provided uncurated.

The collaborating institutions used their own protocols to collect whole blood in K2EDTA tubes. For TCRbeta analysis, collaborator samples were shipped as frozen whole blood, as isolated PBMCs, or as DNA extracted from either sample type. The rearrangement joined TRBV19 to TRBJ2-6, with the D segment identity uncertain. The sequence came from a woman of 80 years or more with acute or convalescent COVID-19. What was sequenced was peripheral blood. The nucleotides are TGTGCCAGTAGTGCGGCAGACCAATCTGGGGCCAACGTCCTGACTTTC. Its coded protein is CASSAADQSGANVLTF.